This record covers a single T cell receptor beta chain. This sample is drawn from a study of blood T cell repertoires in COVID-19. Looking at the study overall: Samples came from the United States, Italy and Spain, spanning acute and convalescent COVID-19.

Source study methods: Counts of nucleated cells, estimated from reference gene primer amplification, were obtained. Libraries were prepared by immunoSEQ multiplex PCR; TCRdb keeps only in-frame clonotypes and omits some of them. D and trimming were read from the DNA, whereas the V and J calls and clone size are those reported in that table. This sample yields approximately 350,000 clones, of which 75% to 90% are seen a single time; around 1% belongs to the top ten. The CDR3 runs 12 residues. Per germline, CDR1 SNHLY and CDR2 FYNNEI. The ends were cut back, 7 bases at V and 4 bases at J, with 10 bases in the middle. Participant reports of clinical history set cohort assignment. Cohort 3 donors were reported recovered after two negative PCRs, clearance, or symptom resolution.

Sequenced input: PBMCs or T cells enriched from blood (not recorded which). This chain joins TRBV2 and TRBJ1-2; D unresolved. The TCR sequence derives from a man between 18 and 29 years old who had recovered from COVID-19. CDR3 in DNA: TGTGCCAGCAATTTCGGCGGCTATGGCTACACCTTC. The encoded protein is CASNFGGYGYTF.